This record looks at one TCR beta chain sequence and its context. This sample is drawn from a study of preoperative IRX-2 immunotherapy in early breast cancer. The assay was immunoSEQ multiplex PCR, and TCRdb's table has in-frame clones only and misses some. Of 25,000 to 30,000 clones in the sample, over 65% were seen once. Deletions cut 8 bases from V and 0 bases from J, with 13 bases between. CDR3 length: 14 amino acids. Germline lookup yields CDR1 SGHRS and CDR2 YFSETQ. The treatment was: preoperative locoregional IRX-2 cytokine immunotherapy. Samples came from a phase Ib trial of preoperative locoregional IRX-2 cytokine immunotherapy.

This material was obtained from a patient treated with IRX-2 immunotherapy. This TCR was sampled from a human donor with breast cancer. The chain has TRBV5-1 and TRBJ2-3, with unresolved D. CDR3 nucleotide sequence: TGCGCCAGTCAGAGAGGCCCTAGCACAGATACGCAGTATTTT. It translates to CASQRGPSTDTQYF.